This T cell receptor beta chain was identified in a study of T cell responses to AZD1222 COVID-19 vaccine. Here immunoSEQ multiplex PCR was the method, and the copy in TCRdb shows in-frame clones only, minus some. Here the sample spans 150,000 or so clones, 80% to 95% being singletons. Germline V gene sequence: CDR1 SGHNT, CDR2 YENEEA. The CDR3 is 12 residues long. Trimming stripped 5 bases from V and 5 bases from J, with 10 bases between. The TCR was taken from an adult who received the AZD1222 COVID-19 vaccine. The source material was peripheral blood, sampled 28 days after the second AZD1222 dose. The chain uses TRBV11-3 and TRBJ2-7, with D perhaps TRBD1 (6 bases). This CDR3 is CASSAQGNEQYF. For the CDR3, the DNA is TGTGCCAGCAGCGCGCAGGGGAACGAGCAGTACTTC.